Listed here are 21 T cell receptor beta chains from one sample, sequenced in a study of response to subunit inactivated influenza vaccine. TCRdb redid the calling of the RT-PCR reads with MiXCR, one entry per CDR3 protein. The data contain roughly 460,000 distinct CDR3 sequences, approximately 10% of them seen just once; the ten biggest clones take up 9.5% to 15%. The source was PBMCs from blood, collected 40 to 50 days after vaccination. The origin of the receptors is a man in his fifties or sixties who received an inactivated influenza vaccine.

This clonotype was observed a few times. The J gene is TRBJ2-7, the V gene TRBV5-1, with 11 bases lining up with TRBD2. CDR1 and CDR2 from the germline V gene are SGHRS and YFSETQ. The CDR3 length is 15 residues. Losses at the gene ends were 0 bases for V and 6 bases for J; bases not matched to a gene: 5. The chain's CDR3 is CASSLVAGGSPEQYF. In DNA form, the CDR3 reads TGCGCCAGCAGCTTGGTAGCGGGAGGGTCCCCCGAGCAGTACTTC.

This clonotype showed up just a few times. The CDR3 bases are TGTGCCATCAGTGTGTCAGACAGTAGCAATCAGCCCCAGCATTTT. Its protein product is CAISVSDSSNQPQHF. The chain recombines TRBV10-3 with TRBJ1-5; D possibly corresponds to TRBD1 (5 bases). Trimming took off 4 bases at V and 0 bases at J, with 10 bases between the two ends. The CDR3 has 15 residues. Germline lookup yields CDR1 ENHRY and CDR2 SYGVKD.

This clonotype was found many times. In DNA, the CDR3 is TGCAGTGCTAGTTGGCAGTACACCGGGGAGCTGTTTTTT. Protein product: CSASWQYTGELFF. The chain has TRBV20-1 and TRBJ2-2; no reliable D call. This CDR3 spans 13 amino acids. CDR1 and CDR2 (germline): DFQATT, SNEGSKA (reference sequence). V lost 3 bases and J 3 bases, leaving 8 bases between the germline ends.

This clonotype was seen only a few times. The chain recombines TRBV7-2 with TRBJ2-3, with D possibly being TRBD2 (5 bases). The CDR3 contains 13 residues. V gave up 5 bases and J gave up 6 bases, with 12 bases separating them. Germline CDR1 and CDR2: SGHTA and FQGNSA. DNA for the CDR3: TGTGCCAGCAGCCCGAATACGGGGGATACGCAGTATTTT. This encodes CASSPNTGDTQYF. The variable domain in full, with the rest retrieved from reference TRBV7-2 and TRBJ2-3, is GAGVSQSPSNKVTEKGKDVELRCDPISGHTALYWYRQSLGQGLEFLIYFQGNSAPDKSGLPSDRFSAERTGGSVSTLTIQRTQQEDSAVYLCASSPNTGDTQYFGPGTRLTVL.

This clonotype was observed a few times. The chain combines TRBV15 with TRBJ1-3; tentatively, D is TRBD1 (5 bases). In germline, CDR1 is LNHNV, CDR2 YYDKDF (reference sequence). The germline V and J ends were trimmed by 5 bases and 0 bases, with 14 bases remaining between them. The CDR3 is 16 residues long. CDR3: CATSLGRYDSGNTIYF. The CDR3 coding sequence is TGTGCCACCAGCCTGGGACGGTACGACTCTGGAAACACCATATATTTT.

This clonotype was counted between two and nine times. V is TRBV2 and J is TRBJ2-1, with D tentatively TRBD1 or TRBD2 (5 bases each). Germline CDR1 SNHLY, CDR2 FYNNEI. With 10 bases removed from V and 3 bases from J, the gap between germline ends came to 13 bases. The CDR3 consists of 13 residues. The CDR3 sequence: CATRDGRYNEQFF. The CDR3 DNA reads TGTGCCACCCGGGACGGCCGCTACAATGAGCAGTTCTTC. The variable domain in full, completed from reference TRBV2 and TRBJ2-1, reads EPEVTQTPSHQVTQMGQEVILRCVPISNHLYFYWYRQILGQKVEFLVSFYNNEISEKSEIFDDQFSVERPDGSNFTLKIRSTKLEDSAMYFCATRDGRYNEQFFGPGTRLTVL.

This clonotype came up many times. The chain is built from TRBV5-1 and TRBJ2-7; 9 nucleotides line up with TRBD1. The CDR3 has 15 residues. Unmatched junction bases numbered 8, after V lost 4 bases and J lost 3 bases. Germline CDR1 reads SGHRS; CDR2 reads YFSETQ. As DNA, the CDR3 is TGCGCCAGCAGCCTTACCGGGACAGGGTACTACGAGCAGTACTTC. This sequence encodes CASSLTGTGYYEQYF.

This clonotype was observed at least ten times. This rearrangement joins TRBV12-3 or TRBV12-4 to TRBJ1-5; D uncertain. V was trimmed by 6 bases and J by 3 bases, leaving 9 bases between them. There are 13 residues in the CDR3. The CDR3 protein is CASSTANNQPQHF. CDR3 nucleotides: TGTGCCAGCAGCACCGCAAACAATCAGCCCCAGCATTTT.

The V and J genes are TRBV10-3 and TRBJ2-1; D is undetermined. Looked up from germline, CDR1 is ENHRY and CDR2 is SYGVKD. This CDR3 has 12 amino acids. Between the trimmed V and J ends, which lost 5 bases and 8 bases, there was a span of 10 bases. CDR3 nucleotides: TGTGCCATCAGTCAAGGGATTGATGAGCAGTTCTTC. Residues: CAISQGIDEQFF.

This clonotype turned up a few times. V is TRBV20-1 and J is TRBJ2-5; TRBD2 might be the D (5 bases). V was trimmed by 4 bases and J by 5 bases, leaving 14 bases between them. This CDR3 has 13 residues. Looked up from germline, CDR1 is DFQATT and CDR2 is SNEGSKA (reference sequence). The CDR3 protein is CSAIRTHRETQYF. As DNA, the CDR3 is TGCAGTGCTATCCGGACTCATAGGGAGACCCAGTACTTC.

The table lists this clonotype with a few counts. The chain uses TRBV28 and TRBJ1-5; the D is unclear. CDR1 is MDHEN and CDR2 is SYDVKM in the germline V gene. Deletions cut 10 bases from V and 0 bases from J, with 7 bases between. This CDR3 spans 12 amino acids. This chain's CDR3 is CATSYSNQPQHF. DNA for the CDR3: TGTGCCACCTCATATAGCAATCAGCCCCAGCATTTT. Variable domain in full (rest from reference TRBV28 and TRBJ1-5): DVKVTQSSRYLVKRTGEKVFLECVQDMDHENMFWYRQDPGLGLRLIYFSYDVKMKEKGDIPEGYSVSREKKERFSLILESASTNQTSMYLCATSYSNQPQHFGDGTRLSIL.

In its sample, this clonotype was seen many times. This chain connects TRBV12-3 or TRBV12-4 to TRBJ2-7, with D possibly TRBD1 on 6 matching bases. The CDR3 spans 15 residues. Trimming stripped 5 bases from V and 7 bases from J, with 21 bases between. This CDR3 reads CASSITGTPGEEQYF. The CDR3 DNA is TGTGCCAGCAGTATAACCGGGACACCCGGGGAGGAGCAGTACTTC.

This clonotype was counted many times. The chain employs TRBV29-1 and TRBJ1-5; possible D gene TRBD1, 5 bases. V lost 4 bases and J lost 6, with 13 bases in between. Germline lookup yields CDR1 SQVTM and CDR2 ANQGSEA. This CDR3 is 13 amino acids long. The CDR3 region is CSVGGGERQPQHF. In DNA form, the CDR3 reads TGCAGCGTTGGAGGAGGGGAGCGTCAGCCCCAGCATTTT.

V usage is TRBV4-3 and J usage is TRBJ2-7, with 12 nucleotides matching TRBD2. V gave up 1 base and J gave up 2 bases; unmatched junction bases: 6. Per germline, CDR1 LGHNA and CDR2 YSLEER. The CDR3 totals 17 residues. The DNA of the CDR3 is TGCGCCAGCAGCCAAGTACTAGCGGGGGGTGGTACCTACGAGCAGTACTTC. This gives the protein CASSQVLAGGGTYEQYF.

The rearrangement joins TRBV18 to TRBJ2-5; unclear D gene. CDR3 size: 15 residues. The V end lost 3 bases, the J end lost 0 bases, and 11 bases lay between the germline ends. The V gene's germline CDR1 is KGHSH and CDR2 LQKENI. CDR3 DNA sequence: TGTGCCAGCTCACCCCTTCCGGAGAACCAAGAGACCCAGTACTTC. The encoded protein is CASSPLPENQETQYF.

This clonotype was seen many times. The chain recombines TRBV5-1 with TRBJ2-1, with D unclear. The germline gives CDR1 SGHRS, CDR2 YFSETQ. V lost 0 bases to trimming and J lost 9 bases, with 10 bases between them. This CDR3 region has 13 residues. The CDR3 nucleotides are TGCGCCAGCAGCTTGGGTGGCAGCACTGAGCAGTTCTTC. It translates to CASSLGGSTEQFF. The full variable domain, in which reference TRBV5-1 and TRBJ2-1 provide the parts outside the CDR3, is KAGVTQTPRYLIKTRGQQVTLSCSPISGHRSVSWYQQTPGQGLQFLFEYFSETQRNKGNFPGRFSGRQFSNSRSEMNVSTLELGDSALYLCASSLGGSTEQFFGPGTRLTVL.

This clonotype was picked up a small number of times. The chain uses TRBV7-9 and TRBJ1-2; unclear D gene. Between the trimmed V and J ends, which lost 5 bases and 8 bases, there was a span of 24 bases. Germline V lookup: CDR1 SEHNR, CDR2 FQNEAQ (reference sequence). This CDR3 spans 16 amino acids. CDR3 sequence reads: CASSDLGGPYGMGYTF. Written as DNA, the CDR3 is TGTGCCAGCAGCGACCTAGGTGGGCCGTACGGGATGGGCTACACCTTC.

This clonotype has just one count. This sequence joins TRBV2 and TRBJ2-1; the D is unclear. The CDR3 runs to 13 residues. Germline V gives CDR1 SNHLY, CDR2 FYNNEI. Between the trimmed V and J ends, which lost 4 bases and 5 bases, there was a span of 9 bases. The CDR3 is CASSVYIDNEQFF. In DNA, the CDR3 is TGTGCCAGCAGTGTGTACATTGACAATGAGCAGTTCTTC.

The V gene is TRBV7-8, the J gene TRBJ1-1; possible D gene TRBD1, 5 bases. CDR3 length equals 13 residues. Germline CDR1 and CDR2: SGHVS and FQNEAQ. With 1 base removed from V and 6 bases from J, the gap between germline ends came to 9 bases. Here the CDR3 DNA reads TGTGCCAGCAGCTTAGTCGGCAGGGCTGAAGCTTTCTTT. This codes for CASSLVGRAEAFF. The whole variable domain, remainder taken from reference TRBV7-8 and TRBJ1-1, is GAGVSQSPRYKVAKRGQDVALRCDPISGHVSLFWYQQALGQGPEFLTYFQNEAQLDKSGLPSDRFFAERPEGSVSTLKIQRTQQEDSAVYLCASSLVGRAEAFFGQGTRLTVV.

This clonotype was seen at least ten times. The V call is TRBV5-1, the J call TRBJ1-2, with TRBD1 matching 10 bases. This CDR3 spans 13 amino acids. Germline V CDR1 and CDR2: SGHRS, YFSETQ. The junction had 5 bases not matched to a gene; V was cut back by 4 bases and J by 8 bases. In nucleotides, the CDR3 is TGCGCCAGCAGCGTAGACAGGGGGCAAGGCTACACCTTC. Translating gives CASSVDRGQGYTF. Combining the CDR3 with reference TRBV5-1 and TRBJ1-2 gives the whole variable domain KAGVTQTPRYLIKTRGQQVTLSCSPISGHRSVSWYQQTPGQGLQFLFEYFSETQRNKGNFPGRFSGRQFSNSRSEMNVSTLELGDSALYLCASSVDRGQGYTFGSGTRLTVV.

The chain has TRBV7-2 and TRBJ2-5; possible D gene TRBD1, 5 bases. Deletions cut 2 bases from V and 8 bases from J, with 15 bases between. Per germline, CDR1 SGHTA and CDR2 FQGNSA. This CDR3 comprises 14 residues. CDR3 DNA sequence: TGTGCCAGCAGCTTAATAGGGGATCAGGGAACCCAGTACTTC. Amino acid sequence: CASSLIGDQGTQYF. The whole variable domain, remainder taken from reference TRBV7-2 and TRBJ2-5, is GAGVSQSPSNKVTEKGKDVELRCDPISGHTALYWYRQSLGQGLEFLIYFQGNSAPDKSGLPSDRFSAERTGGSVSTLTIQRTQQEDSAVYLCASSLIGDQGTQYFGPGTRLLVL.